This entry lists 28 T cell receptor beta chains sequenced from one sample in a study of CD8 T cells in ankylosing spondylitis. Antigens for these TCRs are unknown. TCRdb ran MiXCR on the 5' RACE reads and lists one entry per CDR3 protein. This sample carries under 950,000 distinct CDR3 sequences, over 15% of them seen once, and the ten largest clones take around 19%. Study results and limitations: Within ankylosing spondylitis blood, a TCR beta motif made up of several highly homologous variants appeared to be characteristic.

Input material: blood, either unsorted or a sorted T cell fraction (not recorded which). The receptors derive from a male donor with ankylosing spondylitis.

The chain couples TRBV20-1 to TRBJ1-2, with 10 bases lining up with TRBD1. J lost 6 bases, V lost 5 bases, and 6 bases had no gene match. This CDR3 has 13 amino acids. In germline, CDR1 is DFQATT, CDR2 SNEGSKA (reference sequence). The CDR3 bases are TGCAGTGCTGACCCAGGGACAGGGGATGGCTACACCTTC. Protein: CSADPGTGDGYTF.

There are many counts of this clonotype. The gene calls are TRBV6-6 and TRBJ2-7; TRBD1 might be the D (6 bases). V was shortened by 6 bases and J by 3 bases, with 9 bases between the two germline ends. In germline, CDR1 is MNHNY, CDR2 SVGAGI (reference sequence). This CDR3 region has 12 residues. In DNA, the CDR3 is TGTGCCAGCAGCCGGGACATCTACGAGCAGTACTTC. Translating it yields CASSRDIYEQYF.

This clonotype has just a few counts. The gene calls are TRBV7-2 and TRBJ1-4; D is perhaps TRBD1 (5 bases). CDR3 length: 13 amino acids. Trimming stripped 5 bases from V and 7 bases from J, with 11 bases between. The V gene's germline CDR1 is SGHTA and CDR2 FQGNSA. Here the CDR3 reads CASSRGGSEKLFF. The CDR3 bases are TGTGCCAGCAGCCGGGGGGGGAGTGAAAAACTGTTTTTT.

CDR3 DNA sequence: TGTGCCAGCAGTGAATGTGACAGGAGCTCTGGAAACACCATATATTTT. Its protein product is CASSECDRSSGNTIYF. The J gene is TRBJ1-3, the V gene TRBV25-1, with TRBD1 as a possible D gene (6 bases). The CDR3 spans 16 residues. Germline values: CDR1 MGHDK, CDR2 SYGVNS. V was cut by 1 base and J by 0 bases, with 10 bases left in between. Complete variable domain (other parts from reference TRBV25-1 and TRBJ1-3): EADIYQTPRYLVIGTGKKITLECSQTMGHDKMYWYQQDPGMELHLIHYSYGVNSTEKGDLSSESTVSRIRTEHFPLTLESARPSHTSQYLCASSECDRSSGNTIYFGEGSWLTVV.

The J gene is TRBJ2-2, the V gene TRBV6-5; D might be TRBD2 (7 bases). The CDR3 covers 15 residues. Trimming left V 2 bases short and J 6 bases short, with 13 bases between. Germline V gene data show CDR1 as MNHEY and CDR2 as SVGAGI. This CDR3 reads CASSYRGEGAGELFF. The DNA for the CDR3 is TGTGCCAGCAGTTACCGTGGGGAGGGGGCCGGGGAGCTGTTTTTT.

The chain carries TRBV9 and TRBJ2-3; 13 bases fit TRBD2. Germline loops: CDR1 SGDLS, CDR2 YYNGEE. The CDR3 loop spans 16 amino acids. Trimming took 4 bases from V and 6 from J; bases not matched to a gene: 8. For the CDR3, the DNA is TGTGCCAGCAGCCGCACCGGGACTAGCGGGAAGGATACGCAGTATTTT. Translating it yields CASSRTGTSGKDTQYF.

The chain links TRBV29-1 to TRBJ2-2; D is possibly TRBD2 (5 bases). Trimming shortened V by 7 bases and J by 2 bases, and 14 bases separated the two germline ends. The V gene's germline CDR1 is SQVTM and CDR2 ANQGSEA. The CDR3 is made up of 14 amino acids. CDR3 sequence reads: CSAGRTPNTGELFF. CDR3 bases: TGCAGCGCCGGTCGGACTCCCAACACCGGGGAGCTGTTTTTT.

The genes are TRBV20-1 and TRBJ2-5, with 7 bases matching TRBD1. The V gene end was trimmed by 0 bases and the J gene end by 1 base; junction bases not matched to a gene: 5. The CDR3 length is 15 residues. Germline lookup yields CDR1 DFQATT and CDR2 SNEGSKA (reference sequence). The CDR3 region has the DNA TGCAGTGCTAGAGATATCGACAGGGCCCAAGAGACCCAGTACTTC. Its translation is CSARDIDRAQETQYF.

This clonotype was counted between two and nine times. V is TRBV29-1 and J is TRBJ2-2; D gene uncertain. The CDR3 spans 14 residues. Per the germline V gene, CDR1 is SQVTM and CDR2 is ANQGSEA. V was cut by 2 bases and J by 6 bases, with 13 bases left in between. The CDR3 DNA sequence: TGCAGCGTTGAAACCCAGGATGGACCCGGGGAGCTGTTTTTT. It specifies CSVETQDGPGELFF.

This clonotype came up a few times. This rearrangement joins TRBV7-9 to TRBJ2-1, with D maybe TRBD2 (5 bases). With 5 bases removed from V and 0 bases from J, the gap between germline ends came to 11 bases. Looked up from germline, CDR1 is SEHNR and CDR2 is FQNEAQ (reference sequence). The CDR3 runs to 15 residues. The CDR3 spells CASSEWEISYNEQFF. The CDR3, as DNA: TGTGCCAGCAGCGAATGGGAGATCTCCTACAATGAGCAGTTCTTC.

This clonotype was counted ten times or more. The chain uses TRBV20-1 and TRBJ1-5, with TRBD1 identical over 7 bases. CDR1 is DFQATT and CDR2 is SNEGSKA in the germline V gene (reference sequence). The CDR3 is 14 amino acids. Trimming took 2 bases from V and 3 from J; bases not matched to a gene: 4. CDR3 nucleotide sequence: TGCAGTGCTAGACAGGGGGGTGACAATCAGCCCCAGCATTTT. As protein: CSARQGGDNQPQHF.

This clonotype has more than one count but fewer than ten. The CDR3 region is CSARDRVVNTEAFF. DNA for the CDR3: TGCAGTGCCCGGGACAGGGTGGTGAACACTGAAGCTTTCTTT. V is TRBV20-1 and J is TRBJ1-1, with 9 nucleotides matching TRBD1. V was clipped by 6 bases and J by 0 bases; unmatched bases: 5. This CDR3 is built from 14 residues. Germline V lookup: CDR1 DFQATT, CDR2 SNEGSKA (reference sequence).

This clonotype was seen at least ten times. The DNA for the CDR3 is TGTGCCAGCAGTGAATCGGGCGGGGACTACAATGAGCAGTTCTTC. Residues: CASSESGGDYNEQFF. The chain links TRBV6-1 to TRBJ2-1; a possible D gene is TRBD2 (6 bases). V lost 2 bases and J 3 bases, leaving 11 bases between the germline ends. The CDR3 contains 15 residues. Germline V gene sequence: CDR1 MNHNS, CDR2 SASEGT.

The rearrangement joins TRBV12-3 or TRBV12-4 to TRBJ2-7; D not resolved. Trimming took off 2 bases at V and 3 bases at J, with 2 bases between the two ends. This CDR3 is 11 amino acids long. The CDR3 reads CASSLHYEQYF. CDR3 DNA: TGTGCCAGCAGTTTACACTACGAGCAGTACTTC.

There are a few counts of this clonotype. The rearrangement joins TRBV29-1 to TRBJ2-1; 9 bases line up with TRBD1. In germline, CDR1 is SQVTM, CDR2 ANQGSEA. CDR3 length equals 14 residues. The V and J ends lost 6 bases and 6 bases, in that order; junction bases with no gene match: 9. CDR3 coding DNA: TGCAGCGTCCTAACAGGGGGCCTGCGCAATGAGCAGTTCTTC. Translation: CSVLTGGLRNEQFF.

In its sample, this clonotype was seen many times. The chain links TRBV4-2 to TRBJ2-7; 10 bases are a match to TRBD1. Germline CDR1 and CDR2: LGHNA and YNFKEQ. Unmatched junction bases numbered 6, after V lost 3 bases and J lost 4 bases. CDR3 size: 15 residues. The CDR3 loop is CASSQVGQGSYEQYF. DNA for the CDR3: TGTGCCAGCAGCCAGGTGGGACAGGGGAGTTACGAGCAGTACTTC.

This clonotype was seen at least ten times. This chain joins TRBV29-1 and TRBJ1-2, with D possibly matching TRBD1 (5 bases). Germline V lookup: CDR1 SQVTM, CDR2 ANQGSEA. The V end was cut by 4 bases, the J end by 5 bases, with 14 bases between. The CDR3 extends over 13 amino acids. CDR3 coding DNA: TGCAGCGTTGCAGGGAACAAAGGGTATGGCTACACCTTC. It specifies CSVAGNKGYGYTF.

This clonotype came up a few times. The V and J genes are TRBV19 and TRBJ2-1; 10 bases agree with TRBD2. The junction had 7 bases not matched to a gene; V was cut back by 4 bases and J by 4 bases. Germline CDR1 LNHDA, CDR2 SQIVND (reference sequence). CDR3 length: 16 amino acids. This CDR3 is CASSTIGLAVYNEQFF. Here the CDR3 DNA reads TGTGCCAGTAGTACTATCGGACTAGCGGTATACAATGAGCAGTTCTTC.

V usage is TRBV29-1 and J usage is TRBJ2-7, with unresolved D. There are 12 residues in the CDR3. V lost 5 bases and J 0 bases, leaving 8 bases between the germline ends. CDR1 is SQVTM and CDR2 is ANQGSEA in the germline V gene. The CDR3: CSVSRDSYEQYF. The CDR3 DNA is TGCAGCGTTTCCCGCGACTCCTACGAGCAGTACTTC.

This clonotype has just a few counts. The chain links TRBV28 to TRBJ2-1; TRBD2 matches 8 bases. With V trimmed by 7 bases and J by 9 bases, 11 bases remained unmatched. The germline gives CDR1 MDHEN, CDR2 SYDVKM. The CDR3 runs to 14 residues. The CDR3 bases are TGTGCCAGCAATCGTCTTGCGGGAGGAGGTGAGCAGTTCTTC. It specifies CASNRLAGGGEQFF.

This clonotype has more than one count but fewer than ten. The chain couples TRBV2 to TRBJ2-2; D assignment may be TRBD1 or TRBD2 (5 bases each). This CDR3 spans 13 amino acids. Trimming pared 6 bases from V and 6 bases from J, leaving 11 bases between. Germline V lookup: CDR1 SNHLY, CDR2 FYNNEI. CDR3 loop: CASSDWGSGELFF. Written as DNA, the CDR3 is TGTGCCAGCAGCGATTGGGGGTCCGGGGAGCTGTTTTTT.

The chain recombines TRBV5-5 with TRBJ1-1, with 10 positions matching TRBD1. Looked up from germline, CDR1 is SGHKS and CDR2 is YYEKEE (reference sequence). Trimming cost V 5 bases and J 3 bases; bases outside gene matches: 10. CDR3 length: 16 amino acids. CDR3 DNA sequence: TGTGCCAGCAGACGAAGACAGGGGGCGGATTACACTGAAGCTTTCTTT. This codes for CASRRRQGADYTEAFF.

The chain joins TRBV20-1 to TRBJ2-7, with D tentatively TRBD2 (6 bases). CDR1 is DFQATT, CDR2 SNEGSKA, per germline (reference sequence). The V gene lost 1 base and the J gene lost 5 bases, with 18 bases spanning the gap. The CDR3 runs to 15 residues. CDR3 nucleotide sequence: TGCAGTGCTAGAGTACGCTGGACTAACCCTAACGAGCAGTACTTC. Protein: CSARVRWTNPNEQYF.

This clonotype was seen only a few times. This chain links TRBV4-2 with TRBJ2-3; no clear D. The CDR3 consists of 17 residues. Germline V gives CDR1 LGHNA, CDR2 YNFKEQ. The ends were cut back, 0 bases at V and 0 bases at J, with 13 bases in the middle. CDR3 amino acids: CASSQEVADGSTDTQYF. The DNA of the CDR3 is TGTGCCAGCAGCCAAGAGGTCGCTGACGGAAGCACAGATACGCAGTATTTT.

The genes are TRBV3-1 and TRBJ1-1, with D perhaps TRBD1 (6 bases). The CDR3 spans 12 residues. V lost 4 bases, J lost 7 bases, and 10 bases lay in between. The V gene's germline CDR1 is LGHDT and CDR2 YNNKEL (reference sequence). The CDR3 DNA is TGTGCCAGCAGCCCAAAGGGACATGAAGCTTTCTTT. Translation gives CASSPKGHEAFF.

This clonotype has more than one count but fewer than ten. V gene TRBV25-1 combines with J gene TRBJ2-5; a weak D match, TRBD1 (5 bases). The CDR3 runs 14 residues. The V gene lost 4 bases and the J gene lost 0 bases, with 9 bases spanning the gap. CDR1 is MGHDK, CDR2 SYGVNS, per germline. The CDR3 protein is CASSGDSHQETQYF. The DNA of the CDR3 is TGTGCCAGCAGTGGAGACAGCCACCAAGAGACCCAGTACTTC.

This clonotype was recorded a few times. This chain uses TRBV11-1 with TRBJ2-1; 14 bases are shared with TRBD2. The ends lost 5 bases at V and 0 bases at J; junction bases unmatched: 9. The CDR3 spans 19 residues. Germline CDR1 is SGHAT and CDR2 is FQDESV (reference sequence). The DNA of the CDR3 is TGTGCCAGCAGCCCCGGGACTAGCGGGGGCCGGAGCTCCTACAATGAGCAGTTCTTC. Translation: CASSPGTSGGRSSYNEQFF.

The CDR3 is CATKRHGYNEQFF. In DNA, the CDR3 is TGTGCCACCAAGCGACACGGATACAATGAGCAGTTCTTC. This chain joins TRBV15 and TRBJ2-1; D unclear. CDR3 size: 13 residues. CDR1 LNHNV and CDR2 YYDKDF come from the germline V gene (reference sequence). V gave up 7 bases and J gave up 4 bases, with 11 bases separating them.